This T cell receptor (beta chain) came from a study of T-cell reconstitution after alpha-beta-depleted transplantation in children. Regarding the study as a whole: Approximately two months post-transplant, alpha-beta T cells reportedly originated from several hundred expanded graft clones.

The TCRbeta library was prepared with unique molecular identifiers. Using its own MiXCR run on the PCR reads, TCRdb lists one record per CDR3 protein. The table includes about 580,000 distinct CDR3 sequences, around 23% detected once. This clonotype was counted at least ten times. Its antigen is still unknown. Sequences were derived from PBMCs, mostly from graft donor cells, sampled 360 days after TCRalphabeta/CD19-depleted stem cell transplant. This sequence originates from a boy under two years old who had a stem cell transplant for acute myeloid leukemia, so the T cells may come from the graft donor.

The CDR3 here is CASSLRWGQPYGYTF. CDR3 DNA sequence: TGTGCCAGCAGCTTACGCTGGGGACAGCCGTATGGCTACACCTTC. The rearrangement joins TRBV7-2 to TRBJ1-2; TRBD1 matches at 7 bases. There are 15 residues in the CDR3. The germline CDR1 and CDR2 sequences are SGHTA and FQGNSA. V lost 2 bases and J lost 5; bases outside the gene matches: 8.